Listed below are T cell receptor beta chains from one sample, sequenced in a study of blood T cell repertoires in COVID-19. Using immunoSEQ multiplex PCR, the repertoire was profiled, and TCRdb retains in-frame clones only, with some absent. The sample lists 90,000 or so clones, 91% occurring once. Sample: peripheral blood. These receptors were collected from a human donor with active COVID-19. The donor label of this sample is uncertain. CDR3s include the opening cysteine and the closing phenylalanine or tryptophan. D genes are given only for firm matches. Part of the rows lack a size; the others show once, few, many or a class for expanded clones.

.,.,TRBJ1-2,TRBV19,CASSIAPKVAAQRGYTF,TGTGCCAGTAGTATAGCCCCTAAGGTCGCGGCACAAAGAGGCTACACCTTC
.,.,TRBJ1-5,TRBV10-3,CAISDSFMGNSPQHF,TGTGCCATCAGTGATTCCTTTATGGGCAATTCGCCCCAGCATTTT
.,TRBD2,TRBJ2-3,TRBV7-9,CASGCSGGASTDTQYF,TGTGCCAGCGGATGTAGCGGGGGGGCTAGCACAGATACGCAGTATTTT
.,.,TRBJ1-2,TRBV19,CASSIQTGGGGYTF,TGTGCCAGTAGTATACAGACCGGCGGGGGAGGCTACACCTTC
.,.,TRBJ1-3,TRBV28,CASRPINRPSSGNTIYF,TGTGCCAGCAGGCCAATCAACAGGCCTAGCTCTGGAAACACCATATATTTT
once,.,TRBJ1-2,TRBV5-6,CASRFDRFYGYTF,TGTGCCAGCAGGTTTGACAGGTTTTACGGCTACACCTTC
.,TRBD2,TRBJ2-5,TRBV24-1,CATSELAGGQWETQYF,TGTGCCACCAGTGAACTAGCGGGGGGGCAATGGGAGACCCAGTACTTC
.,.,TRBJ1-4,TRBV20-1,CSAMRREKLFF,TGCAGTGCAATGCGGAGGGAAAAACTGTTTTTT
.,.,TRBJ2-7,TRBV5-4,CASSFGYGDEQYF,TGTGCCAGCAGCTTTGGGTACGGGGACGAGCAGTACTTC
.,.,TRBJ2-7,TRBV6-5,CASSYRTEGYEQYF,TGTGCCAGCAGTTACAGGACAGAAGGCTACGAGCAGTACTTC
.,TRBD1,TRBJ1-6,TRBV6-5,CASSATGGKSPLHF,TGTGCCAGCAGCGCGACAGGGGGCAAATCACCCCTCCACTTT
.,.,TRBJ2-1,TRBV6-5,CASTRTGDNEQFF,TGTGCCAGCACCCGGACTGGTGACAATGAGCAGTTCTTC
.,.,TRBJ1-1,TRBV5-4,CASSLAGVGMNTEAFF,TGTGCCAGCAGCTTGGCCGGGGTGGGGATGAACACTGAAGCTTTCTTT
.,TRBD2,TRBJ2-5,TRBV10-1,CASSEGEGSGGKETQYF,TGCGCCAGCAGTGAAGGGGAAGGTAGCGGGGGAAAGGAGACCCAGTACTTC
.,.,TRBJ1-5,TRBV19,CASSQDFWTVSNQPQHF,TGTGCCAGTAGCCAAGATTTTTGGACAGTTAGCAATCAGCCCCAGCATTTT
.,TRBD2,TRBJ2-7,TRBV3-1/TRBV3-2,CASSQDVRGGYEQYF,TGTGCCAGCAGCCAAGATGTCCGGGGGGGCTACGAGCAGTACTTC
.,TRBD1,TRBJ2-5,TRBV3-1/TRBV3-2,CASSLDLGQGTETQYF,TGTGCCAGCAGCCTCGACTTGGGACAGGGTACGGAGACCCAGTACTTC
.,TRBD1,TRBJ1-2,TRBV13,CASSLARKTGEQGYGYTF,TGTGCCAGCAGCTTAGCAAGAAAGACAGGGGAACAGGGCTATGGCTACACCTTC
.,.,TRBJ2-7,TRBV7-9,CASSRGAGVWGRTDEQYF,TGTGCCAGCAGCCGAGGCGCGGGGGTGTGGGGGCGAACAGACGAGCAGTACTTC
.,.,TRBJ2-7,TRBV10-3,CAISENDRSPYEQYF,TGTGCCATCAGTGAGAACGACAGATCGCCCTACGAGCAGTACTTC
.,TRBD2,TRBJ2-3,TRBV9,CASSTRTSPDTQYF,TGTGCCAGCAGCACGCGGACTAGCCCAGATACGCAGTATTTT
few,.,TRBJ2-2,TRBV3-1/TRBV3-2,CASSQNGVSTGELFF,TGTGCCAGCAGCCAAAACGGGGTGTCGACCGGGGAGCTGTTTTTT
.,.,TRBJ1-3,TRBV4-1,CASSQDLGGARRGNTIYF,TGCGCCAGCAGCCAAGATCTAGGCGGGGCGCGGCGTGGAAACACCATATATTTT
.,.,TRBJ1-4,TRBV4-1,CASSQDHNEKLFF,TGCGCCAGCAGCCAAGATCATAATGAAAAACTGTTTTTT
.,.,TRBJ2-5,TRBV18,CASSLDSGETQYF,TGTGCCAGCTCACTTGACAGCGGGGAGACCCAGTACTTC
once,.,TRBJ2-7,TRBV11-1,CASSLGNGPYEQYF,TGTGCCAGCAGCTTGGGCAACGGTCCCTACGAGCAGTACTTC
.,TRBD1,TRBJ1-2,TRBV19,CASKDRAHFYGYTF,TGTGCCAGTAAGGACAGGGCACATTTCTATGGCTACACCTTC
.,TRBD2,TRBJ2-2,TRBV5-1,CASSLFPGGPDTGELFF,TGCGCCAGCAGCTTGTTTCCGGGGGGGCCTGACACCGGGGAGCTGTTTTTT
.,.,TRBJ1-1,TRBV5-1,CASSLGQSLIMNTEAFF,TGCGCCAGCAGCTTGGGACAGTCACTAATCATGAACACTGAAGCTTTCTTT
once,.,TRBJ1-1,TRBV2,CATREDSRNTEAFF,TGTGCCACCAGAGAGGACAGCCGGAACACTGAAGCTTTCTTT
.,.,TRBJ1-2,TRBV15,CATSRGRGYYGYTF,TGTGCCACCAGCAGAGGGAGGGGTTACTATGGCTACACCTTC
.,.,TRBJ1-2,TRBV19,CASRFDRASRSLGYTF,TGTGCCAGTAGGTTCGACAGAGCGTCTAGGAGTCTTGGCTACACCTTC
.,.,TRBJ2-7,TRBV6-2/TRBV6-3,CASSSYYEQYF,TGTGCCAGCAGCTCCTACTACGAGCAGTACTTC
.,.,TRBJ2-2,TRBV5-4,CASSLEGVGELFF,TGTGCCAGCAGCTTGGAGGGGGTCGGGGAGCTGTTTTTT
.,.,TRBJ2-5,TRBV5-4,CASSSTGSETQYF,TGTGCCAGCAGCTCTACAGGGTCGGAGACCCAGTACTTC
.,TRBD1,TRBJ2-7,TRBV6-2/TRBV6-3,CASSYGTGYEQYF,TGTGCCAGCAGTTACGGGACAGGGTACGAGCAGTACTTC
.,TRBD1,TRBJ1-2,TRBV5-1,CASSSNPPGQGLGGYTF,TGCGCCAGCAGCTCAAACCCTCCGGGACAGGGGCTCGGAGGCTACACCTTC